What follows are 30 T cell receptor beta chains derived from one specimen sequenced in a study of CD8 T cells in Susac syndrome. A quantity of about 0.5 to 1 ug RNA underwent reverse transcription using random hexamers. TCRdb called the immunoSEQ multiplex PCR reads again in MiXCR, with one record for every CDR3 protein. Of 110,000 or so distinct CDR3 sequences in the sample, 90% to 95% are singletons; the top ten hold 0.085% to 0.095%. The sample comprised CD4+ T cells from PBMCs. Source of these receptors: a human donor with multiple sclerosis.

The chain has TRBV25-1 and TRBJ1-6; D is uncertain. With 1 base removed from V and 14 bases from J, the gap between germline ends came to 12 bases. CDR3 size: 13 residues. Looked up from germline, CDR1 is MGHDK and CDR2 is SYGVNS. The DNA of the CDR3 is TGTGCCAGCAGTGAATTCGCCTCGAGTACCCTCCACTTT. Amino acids: CASSEFASSTLHF.

The chain employs TRBV7-9 and TRBJ1-2; weak D call: TRBD1 (6 bases). Germline V CDR1 and CDR2: SEHNR, FQNEAQ (reference sequence). CDR3 size: 13 residues. Trimming cost V 5 bases and J 8 bases, with 15 bases left between them. CDR3 in amino acids: CASSKNQGIGYTF. The CDR3 DNA follows: TGTGCCAGCAGCAAAAACCAGGGGATCGGCTACACCTTC.

The chain is built from TRBV5-1 and TRBJ2-3, with no clear D. The CDR3 loop spans 14 amino acids. Germline V lookup: CDR1 SGHRS, CDR2 YFSETQ. V was pared by 4 bases and J by 2 bases, with 11 bases between. The CDR3 reads CASSIDPITDTQYF. The CDR3 DNA follows: TGCGCCAGCAGCATAGACCCAATCACAGATACGCAGTATTTT. Full variable domain (rest looked up from reference TRBV5-1 and TRBJ2-3): KAGVTQTPRYLIKTRGQQVTLSCSPISGHRSVSWYQQTPGQGLQFLFEYFSETQRNKGNFPGRFSGRQFSNSRSEMNVSTLELGDSALYLCASSIDPITDTQYFGPGTRLTVL.

This clonotype has only a few counts. The chain has TRBV3-1 and TRBJ2-1, with TRBD2 identical over 7 bases. After removal of 4 bases from V and 2 bases from J, the junction contained 11 bases not matched to a gene. There are 17 residues in the CDR3. CDR1 LGHDT and CDR2 YNNKEL come from the germline V gene (reference sequence). CDR3 coding DNA: TGTGCCAGCAGCCCCCACGTGGATCTAGCGGCCTACAATGAGCAGTTCTTC. This sequence encodes CASSPHVDLAAYNEQFF.

In its sample, this clonotype was seen a few times. This rearrangement joins TRBV2 to TRBJ1-5; D gene uncertain. Germline V gene sequence: CDR1 SNHLY, CDR2 FYNNEI. This CDR3 has 13 amino acids. The V end was cut by 6 bases, the J end by 4 bases, with 10 bases between. In DNA form, the CDR3 reads TGTGCCAGCAGCCCTGGACCGAATCAGCCCCAGCATTTT. Translation gives CASSPGPNQPQHF.

The chain combines TRBV29-1 with TRBJ1-2; TRBD1 matches at 10 bases. CDR1 is SQVTM, CDR2 ANQGSEA, per germline. This CDR3 contains 14 residues. V was clipped by 4 bases and J by 3 bases; unmatched bases: 5. CDR3 sequence: CSVVFGTGDYGYTF. DNA for the CDR3: TGCAGCGTTGTCTTCGGGACAGGGGACTATGGCTACACCTTC.

The chain couples TRBV12-3 or TRBV12-4 to TRBJ1-4; 7 bases fit TRBD1. The CDR3 spans 15 residues. Trimming at V came to 3 bases and at J to 2 bases, leaving 3 bases not matched to a gene. The CDR3 DNA is TGTGCCAGCAGTTTCCAGGGGGATACTAATGAAAAACTGTTTTTT. This codes for CASSFQGDTNEKLFF.

V and J are TRBV11-3 and TRBJ2-1, with 11 nucleotides matching TRBD2. J was trimmed by 13 bases and V by 3 bases; bases with no gene match: 8. CDR1 SGHNT and CDR2 YENEEA come from the germline V gene. The CDR3 extends over 14 amino acids. The CDR3 DNA follows: TGTGCCAGCAGCTTTTCTAGCGGGGGGCACACTCAGTTCTTC. Amino acids: CASSFSSGGHTQFF. Supplemented by reference TRBV11-3 and TRBJ2-1, the full variable domain reads EAGVVQSPRYKIIEKKQPVAFWCNPISGHNTLYWYLQNLGQGPELLIRYENEEAVDDSQLPKDRFSAERLKGVDSTLKIQPAELGDSAVYLCASSFSSGGHTQFFGPGTRLTVL.

The rearrangement joins TRBV6-5 to TRBJ1-1; no reliable D call. The CDR3 consists of 15 residues. V gave up 7 bases and J gave up 5 bases, with 20 bases separating them. Germline values: CDR1 MNHEY, CDR2 SVGAGI. In DNA form, the CDR3 reads TGTGCCAGCAATAAAGGAGCAGGTGGGCGGACTGAAGCTTTCTTT. Encoded protein: CASNKGAGGRTEAFF.

The CDR3 here is CASSRPPRQGRNSPLHF. CDR3 in DNA: TGTGCCAGCAGCCGCCCCCCCAGGCAGGGGAGAAATTCACCCCTCCACTTT. This chain connects TRBV11-2 to TRBJ1-6, with D possibly being TRBD1 (6 bases). CDR1 and CDR2 (germline): SGHAT, FQNNGV. This CDR3 spans 17 amino acids. Trimming stripped 5 bases from V and 7 bases from J, with 21 bases between.

The CDR3 loop is CASGTSGDQETQYF. In nucleotides, the CDR3 is TGTGCCAGCGGGACTAGCGGGGATCAAGAGACCCAGTACTTC. J is TRBJ2-5 and V is TRBV6-1, with 13 bases matching TRBD2. The CDR3 length is 14 residues. CDR1 and CDR2 (germline): MNHNS, SASEGT. V lost 8 bases to trimming and J lost 2 bases; unmatched junction nucleotides: 2.

The chain combines TRBV20-1 with TRBJ2-3; 8 positions match TRBD1. The V gene's germline CDR1 is DFQATT and CDR2 SNEGSKA (reference sequence). V dropped 1 base and J dropped 7; count of bases not matched to a gene: 10. The CDR3 sequence is 15 residues long. CDR3 sequence: CSARGLRDRPHTQYF. In DNA, the CDR3 is TGCAGTGCTAGAGGCCTGAGGGACAGGCCTCATACGCAGTATTTT.

The chain employs TRBV6-2 or TRBV6-3 and TRBJ1-5; D is perhaps TRBD1 (6 bases). V gave up 0 bases and J gave up 9 bases, with 15 bases separating them. The germline CDR1 and CDR2 sequences are MNHEY and SVGEGT. The CDR3 runs to 15 residues. The CDR3 DNA sequence: TGTGCCAGCAGTTACTCGGGGTGGCAGGGGTGGCCCCAGCATTTT. Protein product: CASSYSGWQGWPQHF.

For the CDR3, the DNA is TGTGCCAGCAGCCCATCCGGGACCGCCAATCAGCCCCAGCATTTT. This gives the protein CASSPSGTANQPQHF. This sequence joins TRBV7-2 and TRBJ1-5; possible D gene TRBD1, 5 bases. The CDR3 is made up of 15 amino acids. The V gene's germline CDR1 is SGHTA and CDR2 FQGNSA. Trimming took 5 bases from V and 3 from J, leaving 14 bases between them.

The chain joins TRBV3-1 to TRBJ2-7; the D is unclear. The CDR3 has 12 residues. V was shortened by 3 bases and J by 4 bases, with 7 bases between the two germline ends. Germline loops: CDR1 LGHDT, CDR2 YNNKEL (reference sequence). CDR3 sequence (DNA): TGTGCCAGCAGCCATACCTCTTACGAGCAGTACTTC. This sequence encodes CASSHTSYEQYF.

The V and J genes are TRBV4-1 and TRBJ1-2; D uncertain. Between the trimmed V and J ends, which lost 1 base and 8 bases, there was a span of 20 bases. Germline assignment: CDR1 MGHRA and CDR2 YSYEKL. The CDR3 length is 16 residues. In DNA, the CDR3 is TGCGCCAGCAGCCAAGGGTTGGGAGCGTCAATGGGAGGCTACACCTTC. This gives the protein CASSQGLGASMGGYTF.

V is TRBV18 and J is TRBJ1-1; no clear D gene. V was shortened by 5 bases and J by 6 bases, with 13 bases between the two germline ends. CDR1 KGHSH and CDR2 LQKENI come from the germline V gene. The CDR3 extends over 13 amino acids. In DNA form, the CDR3 reads TGTGCCAGCTCAAGGCGGGGTTTCGCTGAAGCTTTCTTT. It codes for CASSRRGFAEAFF.

The V and J genes are TRBV5-1 and TRBJ1-2; the D is unclear. Germline CDR1 SGHRS, CDR2 YFSETQ. Trimming removed 4 bases from V and 4 bases from J, with 11 bases in between. The CDR3 extends over 13 amino acids. CDR3 in amino acids: CASSPRSFYGYTF. The CDR3 coding sequence is TGCGCCAGCAGCCCGAGATCTTTCTATGGCTACACCTTC.

The CDR3 coding sequence is TGTGCCAGCAGCTCCCGAAGGGGTAGGGACACTGAAGCTTTCTTT. Translated, it gives CASSSRRGRDTEAFF. The genes are TRBV7-2 and TRBJ1-1; D perhaps matches TRBD1 (5 bases). The CDR3 length is 15 residues. V was pared by 4 bases and J by 3 bases, with 15 bases between. The V gene's germline CDR1 is SGHTA and CDR2 FQGNSA.

V is TRBV5-4 and J is TRBJ2-4; 7 positions match TRBD2. The CDR3 is 14 amino acids. V was pared by 3 bases and J by 4 bases, with 4 bases of the junction left unmatched. Germline CDR1 reads SGHNT; CDR2 reads YYREEE (reference sequence). The CDR3 reads CASSSTSEKNIQYF. Here the CDR3 DNA reads TGTGCCAGCAGCTCCACTAGCGAGAAAAACATTCAGTACTTC.

This clonotype has a single count. The chain employs TRBV20-1 and TRBJ2-1; D gene ambiguous. The germline V and J ends were trimmed by 4 bases and 1 base, with 17 bases remaining between them. The CDR3 is made up of 16 amino acids. Looked up from germline, CDR1 is DFQATT and CDR2 is SNEGSKA (reference sequence). The CDR3 nucleotides read TGCAGTGCTACACCAATCGCGGCCGGGTCCTACAATGAGCAGTTCTTC. Translation: CSATPIAAGSYNEQFF.

V is TRBV14 and J is TRBJ2-7; D remains ambiguous. V was pared by 4 bases and J by 4 bases, with 8 bases between. Germline-derived CDR1 and CDR2 are SGHDN and FVKESK. This CDR3 spans 12 amino acids. CDR3 in amino acids: CASSRYQYEQYF. The CDR3 region has the DNA TGTGCCAGCAGCCGATATCAGTACGAGCAGTACTTC.

The rearrangement uses TRBV29-1 and TRBJ1-2; TRBD1 matches 7 bases. Germline-derived CDR1 and CDR2 are SQVTM and ANQGSEA. Germline trimming cut 6 bases from V and 8 bases from J; bases unmatched to any gene: 12. The CDR3 covers 13 residues. As DNA, the CDR3 is TGCAGCGTCGCCAGCAGGGGGAAAGCGGGCTACACCTTC. Its protein product is CSVASRGKAGYTF.

This chain joins TRBV6-5 and TRBJ2-7, with D possibly matching TRBD1 (6 bases). V was clipped by 4 bases and J by 1 base, with 8 bases between them. The V gene's germline CDR1 is MNHEY and CDR2 SVGAGI. The CDR3 extends over 13 amino acids. The CDR3 DNA reads as TGTGCCAGCAGTTCCGGGACATCCTACGAGCAGTACTTC. As protein: CASSSGTSYEQYF.

The CDR3 reads CSARDPYEAFF. In nucleotides, the CDR3 is TGCAGTGCTAGAGATCCCTATGAAGCTTTCTTT. The gene calls are TRBV20-1 and TRBJ1-1; D remains unclear. The length of the CDR3 is 11 residues. V was pared by 0 bases and J by 7 bases, with 6 bases between. Germline V CDR1 and CDR2: DFQATT, SNEGSKA (reference sequence).

The V call is TRBV6-1, the J call TRBJ1-6; no clear D gene. Trimming stripped 0 bases from V and 5 bases from J, with 8 bases between. Germline V gives CDR1 MNHNS, CDR2 SASEGT. This CDR3 has 15 amino acids. The CDR3 reads CASSEAPADNSPLHF. The CDR3 DNA reads TGTGCCAGCAGTGAAGCGCCGGCAGATAATTCACCCCTCCACTTT.

DNA for the CDR3: TGTGCCAGCAGTTTGGAAGCCGGGGGGCGGCATAATTCACCCCTCCACTTT. As protein: CASSLEAGGRHNSPLHF. The chain joins TRBV12-3 or TRBV12-4 to TRBJ1-6; D might be TRBD1 (6 bases). CDR3 size: 17 residues. V was cut by 3 bases and J by 5 bases, with 17 bases left in between.

The rearrangement joins TRBV5-6 to TRBJ1-5; possible D gene TRBD1, 5 bases. The CDR3 contains 15 residues. The germline V gene encodes CDR1 SGHDT and CDR2 YYEEEE. Trimming removed 0 bases from V and 6 bases from J, with 13 bases in between. Here the CDR3 DNA reads TGTGCCAGCAGCTTGGAAGGCGGGGGACGTCAGCCCCAGCATTTT. This translates into CASSLEGGGRQPQHF.

The genes are TRBV2 and TRBJ1-2; D remains unclear. The CDR3 extends over 13 amino acids. Per germline, CDR1 SNHLY and CDR2 FYNNEI. Trimming took 6 bases from V and 4 from J, leaving 12 bases between them. In DNA, the CDR3 is TGTGCCAGCAGGGACGGAAGCCTCTATGGCTACACCTTC. Protein: CASRDGSLYGYTF. Complete variable domain (other parts from reference TRBV2 and TRBJ1-2): EPEVTQTPSHQVTQMGQEVILRCVPISNHLYFYWYRQILGQKVEFLVSFYNNEISEKSEIFDDQFSVERPDGSNFTLKIRSTKLEDSAMYFCASRDGSLYGYTFGSGTRLTVV.

The chain employs TRBV9 and TRBJ2-5, with TRBD1 matching over 11 bases. Germline V lookup: CDR1 SGDLS, CDR2 YYNGEE. This CDR3 has 15 residues. With V trimmed by 4 bases and J by 2 bases, 4 bases remained unmatched. Here the CDR3 DNA reads TGTGCCAGCAGCCCCCGGGACAGGGGGCAAGAGACCCAGTACTTC. Its translation: CASSPRDRGQETQYF. Full variable domain (rest looked up from reference TRBV9 and TRBJ2-5): DSGVTQTPKHLITATGQRVTLRCSPRSGDLSVYWYQQSLDQGLQFLIQYYNGEERAKGNILERFSAQQFPDLHSELNLSSLELGDSALYFCASSPRDRGQETQYFGPGTRLLVL.